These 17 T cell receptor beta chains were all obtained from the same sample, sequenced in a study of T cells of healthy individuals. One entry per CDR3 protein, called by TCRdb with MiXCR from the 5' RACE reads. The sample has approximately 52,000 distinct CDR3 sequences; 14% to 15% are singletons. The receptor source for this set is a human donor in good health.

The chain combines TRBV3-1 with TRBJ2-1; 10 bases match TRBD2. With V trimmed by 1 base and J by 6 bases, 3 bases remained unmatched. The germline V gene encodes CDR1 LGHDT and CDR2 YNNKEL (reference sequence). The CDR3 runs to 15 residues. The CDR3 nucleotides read TGTGCCAGCAGCCAAGCTAGCGGGAGCCTCAATGAGCAGTTCTTC. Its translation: CASSQASGSLNEQFF.

CDR3: CASSELAGSEQYF. The CDR3 coding sequence is TGTGCCAGCAGTGAGCTAGCGGGGAGCGAGCAGTACTTC. V usage is TRBV25-1 and J usage is TRBJ2-7; TRBD2 matches at 9 bases. The CDR3 consists of 13 residues. V was pared by 3 bases and J by 6 bases, with 3 bases of the junction left unmatched. CDR1 MGHDK and CDR2 SYGVNS come from the germline V gene.

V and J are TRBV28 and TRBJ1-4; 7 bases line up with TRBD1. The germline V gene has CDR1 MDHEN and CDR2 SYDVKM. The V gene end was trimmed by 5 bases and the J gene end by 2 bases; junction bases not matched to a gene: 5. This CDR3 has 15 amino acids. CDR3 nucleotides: TGTGCCAGCAGTATCCTGACAGGGACTAATGAAAAACTGTTTTTT. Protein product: CASSILTGTNEKLFF.

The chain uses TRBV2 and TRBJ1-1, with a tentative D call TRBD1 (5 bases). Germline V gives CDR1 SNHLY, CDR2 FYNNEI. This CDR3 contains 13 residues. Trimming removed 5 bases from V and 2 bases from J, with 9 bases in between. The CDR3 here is CASSPDSNTEAFF. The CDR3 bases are TGTGCCAGCAGTCCCGACAGCAACACTGAAGCTTTCTTT.

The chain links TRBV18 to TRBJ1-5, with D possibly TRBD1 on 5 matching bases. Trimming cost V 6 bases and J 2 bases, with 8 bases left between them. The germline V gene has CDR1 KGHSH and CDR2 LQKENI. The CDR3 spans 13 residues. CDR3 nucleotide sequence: TGTGCCAGCTCCCCGACAGGCAATCAGCCCCAGCATTTT. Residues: CASSPTGNQPQHF.

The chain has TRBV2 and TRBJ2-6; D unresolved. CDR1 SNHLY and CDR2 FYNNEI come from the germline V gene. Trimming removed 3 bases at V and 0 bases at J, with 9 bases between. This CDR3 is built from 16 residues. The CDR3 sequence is CASSDSLISGANVLTF. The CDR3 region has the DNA TGTGCCAGCAGTGACAGCTTGATCTCTGGGGCCAACGTCCTGACTTTC.

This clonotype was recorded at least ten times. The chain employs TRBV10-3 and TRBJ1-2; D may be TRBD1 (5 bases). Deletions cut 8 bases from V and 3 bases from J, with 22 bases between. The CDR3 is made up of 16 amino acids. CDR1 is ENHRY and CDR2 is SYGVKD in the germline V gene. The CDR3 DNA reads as TGTGCCATCGGGCGTCCGTTGGACACCTTAGACTATGGCTACACCTTC. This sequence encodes CAIGRPLDTLDYGYTF.

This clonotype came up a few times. Here the CDR3 DNA reads TGTGCCAGCAGCTTAACGGGGAATGAAGCTTTCTTT. This codes for CASSLTGNEAFF. This rearrangement joins TRBV7-9 to TRBJ1-1; D remains ambiguous. Trimming cost V 2 bases and J 7 bases, with 8 bases left between them. The CDR3 has 12 amino acids. Germline lookup yields CDR1 SEHNR and CDR2 FQNEAQ (reference sequence).

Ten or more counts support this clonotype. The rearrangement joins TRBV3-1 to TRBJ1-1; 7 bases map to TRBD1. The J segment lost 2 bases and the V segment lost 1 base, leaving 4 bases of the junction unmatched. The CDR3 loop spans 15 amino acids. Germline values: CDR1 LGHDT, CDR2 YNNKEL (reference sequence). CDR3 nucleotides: TGTGCCAGCAGCCAAGGGGGACAGCTCAACACTGAAGCTTTCTTT. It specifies CASSQGGQLNTEAFF.

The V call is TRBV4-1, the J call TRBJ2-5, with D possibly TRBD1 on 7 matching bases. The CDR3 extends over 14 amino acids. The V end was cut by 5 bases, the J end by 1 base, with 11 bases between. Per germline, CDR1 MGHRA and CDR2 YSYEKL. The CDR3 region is CASSARDSQETQYF. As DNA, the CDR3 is TGCGCCAGCAGCGCGCGGGACAGCCAAGAGACCCAGTACTTC.

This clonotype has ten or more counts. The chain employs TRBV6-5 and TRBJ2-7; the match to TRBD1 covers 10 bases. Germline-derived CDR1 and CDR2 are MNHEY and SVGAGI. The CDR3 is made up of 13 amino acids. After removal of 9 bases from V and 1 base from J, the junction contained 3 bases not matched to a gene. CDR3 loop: CASRTGGSYEQYF. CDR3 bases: TGTGCCAGTAGGACAGGGGGGTCCTACGAGCAGTACTTC.

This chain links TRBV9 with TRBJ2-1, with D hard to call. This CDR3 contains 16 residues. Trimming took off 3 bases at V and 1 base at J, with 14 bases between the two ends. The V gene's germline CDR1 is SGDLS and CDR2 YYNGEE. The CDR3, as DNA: TGTGCCAGCAGCGCCCGGGTGGTGCGATCCTACAATGAGCAGTTCTTC. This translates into CASSARVVRSYNEQFF.

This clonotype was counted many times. CDR3 bases: TGTGCCAGCAGCCAAGATGAAGGTCGGGACTTGACTAGCACAGATACGCAGTATTTT. This translates into CASSQDEGRDLTSTDTQYF. The J gene is TRBJ2-3, the V gene TRBV4-2; TRBD2 might be the D (6 bases). Deletions cut 0 bases from V and 0 bases from J, with 19 bases between. The V gene's germline CDR1 is LGHNA and CDR2 YNFKEQ. The CDR3 is 19 residues long.

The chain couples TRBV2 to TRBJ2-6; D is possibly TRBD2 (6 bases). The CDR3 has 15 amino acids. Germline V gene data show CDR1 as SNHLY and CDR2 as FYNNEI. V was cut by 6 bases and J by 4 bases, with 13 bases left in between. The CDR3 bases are TGTGCCAGCAGAGGGGAGGCTTCCGGGGCCAACGTCCTGACTTTC. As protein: CASRGEASGANVLTF.

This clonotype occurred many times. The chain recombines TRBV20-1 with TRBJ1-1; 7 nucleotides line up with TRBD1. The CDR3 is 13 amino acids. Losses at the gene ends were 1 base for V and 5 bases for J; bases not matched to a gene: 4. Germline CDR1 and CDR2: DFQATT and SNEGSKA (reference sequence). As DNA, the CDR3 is TGCAGTGCTAGAGGGGGCAGGGGGACTGAAGCTTTCTTT. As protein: CSARGGRGTEAFF.

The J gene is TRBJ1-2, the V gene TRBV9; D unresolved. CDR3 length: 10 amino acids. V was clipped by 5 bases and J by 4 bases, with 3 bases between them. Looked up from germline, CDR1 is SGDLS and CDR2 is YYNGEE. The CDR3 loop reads CASRSYGYTF. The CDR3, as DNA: TGTGCCAGCAGAAGCTATGGCTACACCTTC.

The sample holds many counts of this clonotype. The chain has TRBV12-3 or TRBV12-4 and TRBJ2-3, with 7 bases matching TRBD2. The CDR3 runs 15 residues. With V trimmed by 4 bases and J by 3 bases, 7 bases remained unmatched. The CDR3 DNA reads TGTGCCAGCAGTTCCTTCACCGGGAGGACAGATACGCAGTATTTT. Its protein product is CASSSFTGRTDTQYF.